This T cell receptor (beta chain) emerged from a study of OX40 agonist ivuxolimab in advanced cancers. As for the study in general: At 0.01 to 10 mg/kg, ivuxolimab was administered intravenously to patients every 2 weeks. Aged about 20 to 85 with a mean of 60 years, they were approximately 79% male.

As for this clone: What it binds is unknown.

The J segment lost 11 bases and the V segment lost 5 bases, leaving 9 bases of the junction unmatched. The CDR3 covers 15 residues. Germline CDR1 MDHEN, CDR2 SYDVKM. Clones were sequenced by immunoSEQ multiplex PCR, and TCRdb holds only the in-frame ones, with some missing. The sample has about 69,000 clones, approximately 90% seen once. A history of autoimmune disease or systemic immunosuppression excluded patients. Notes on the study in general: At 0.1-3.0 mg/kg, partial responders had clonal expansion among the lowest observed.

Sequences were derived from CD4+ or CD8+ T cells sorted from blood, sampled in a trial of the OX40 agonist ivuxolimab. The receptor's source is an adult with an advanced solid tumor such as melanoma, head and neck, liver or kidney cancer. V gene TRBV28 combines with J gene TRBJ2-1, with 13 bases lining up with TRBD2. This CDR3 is CASSRPRTSGSKQFF. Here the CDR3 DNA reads TGTGCCAGCAGTCGCCCGCGGACTAGCGGGAGTAAGCAGTTCTTC.